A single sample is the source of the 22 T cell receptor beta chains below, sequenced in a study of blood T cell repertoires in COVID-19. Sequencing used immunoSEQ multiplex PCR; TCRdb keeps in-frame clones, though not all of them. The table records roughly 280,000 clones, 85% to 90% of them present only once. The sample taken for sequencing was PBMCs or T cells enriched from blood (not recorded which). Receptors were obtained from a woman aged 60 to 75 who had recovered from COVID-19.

The CDR3 loop is CATRDSHSNQPQHF. CDR3 DNA sequence: TGTGCCACCAGGGACAGTCATAGCAATCAGCCCCAGCATTTT. The chain joins TRBV6-5 to TRBJ1-5; 7 bases align to TRBD1. CDR1 MNHEY and CDR2 SVGAGI come from the germline V gene. Unmatched junction bases numbered 6, after V lost 10 bases and J lost 0 bases. The CDR3 totals 14 residues.

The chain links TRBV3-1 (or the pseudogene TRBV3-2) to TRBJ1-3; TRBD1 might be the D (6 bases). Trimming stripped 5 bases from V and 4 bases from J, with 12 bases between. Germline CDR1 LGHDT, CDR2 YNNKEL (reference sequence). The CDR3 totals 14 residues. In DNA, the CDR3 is TGTGCCAGCAGCGGCAGGGGATCGGGAAACACCATATATTTT. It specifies CASSGRGSGNTIYF.

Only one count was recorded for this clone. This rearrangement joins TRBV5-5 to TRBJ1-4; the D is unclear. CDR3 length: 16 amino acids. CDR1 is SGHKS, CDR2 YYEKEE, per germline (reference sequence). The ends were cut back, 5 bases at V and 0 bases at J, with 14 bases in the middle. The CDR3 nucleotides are TGTGCCAGCAGTCTGGCTAGCTTCGCAACTAATGAAAAACTGTTTTTT. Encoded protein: CASSLASFATNEKLFF.

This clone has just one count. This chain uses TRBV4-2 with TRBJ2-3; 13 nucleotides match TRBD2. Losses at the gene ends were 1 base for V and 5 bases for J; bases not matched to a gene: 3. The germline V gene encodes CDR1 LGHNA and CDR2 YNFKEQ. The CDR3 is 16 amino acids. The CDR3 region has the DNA TGTGCCAGCAGCCAAGGACTAGCGGGAGGTCAAGATACGCAGTATTTT. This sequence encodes CASSQGLAGGQDTQYF.

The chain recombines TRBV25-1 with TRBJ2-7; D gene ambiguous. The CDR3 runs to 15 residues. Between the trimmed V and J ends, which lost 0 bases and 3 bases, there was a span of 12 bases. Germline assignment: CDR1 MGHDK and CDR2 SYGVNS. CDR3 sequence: CASSEYLNSIYEQYF. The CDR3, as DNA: TGTGCCAGCAGTGAATATCTCAACTCAATCTACGAGCAGTACTTC.

The CDR3 DNA sequence: TGTGCCAGCAGCATCGGGACTAGCGGGGGGGCCGGGGAGACCCAGTACTTC. The encoded protein is CASSIGTSGGAGETQYF. The chain carries TRBV9 and TRBJ2-5, with 16 positions matching TRBD2. Looked up from germline, CDR1 is SGDLS and CDR2 is YYNGEE. V lost 4 bases and J lost 5; bases outside the gene matches: 8. CDR3 size: 17 residues.

CDR3 DNA: TGTGCCAGCAGTGAGAATCAGCCCCAGCATTTT. Its protein product is CASSENQPQHF. The chain employs TRBV12-3 or TRBV12-4 and TRBJ1-5; D remains unclear. The CDR3 has 11 amino acids. The germline V and J ends were trimmed by 5 bases and 4 bases, with 3 bases remaining between them.

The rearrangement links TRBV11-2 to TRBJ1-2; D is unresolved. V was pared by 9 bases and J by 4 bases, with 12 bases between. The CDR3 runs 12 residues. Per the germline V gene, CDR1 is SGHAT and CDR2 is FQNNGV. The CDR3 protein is CASIRGCYGYTF. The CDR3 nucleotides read TGTGCCAGTATCCGCGGCTGCTATGGCTACACCTTC.

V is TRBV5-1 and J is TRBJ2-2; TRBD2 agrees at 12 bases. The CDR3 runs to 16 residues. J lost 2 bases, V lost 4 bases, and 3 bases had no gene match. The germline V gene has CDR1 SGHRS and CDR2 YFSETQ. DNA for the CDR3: TGCGCCAGCAGCATACTAGCGGGGGGAAACACCGGGGAGCTGTTTTTT. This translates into CASSILAGGNTGELFF.

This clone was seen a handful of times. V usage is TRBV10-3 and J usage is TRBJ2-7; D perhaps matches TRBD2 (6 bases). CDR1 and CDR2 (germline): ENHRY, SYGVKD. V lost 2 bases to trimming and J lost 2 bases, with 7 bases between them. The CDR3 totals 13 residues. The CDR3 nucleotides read TGTGCCATCAGTGAGGCGGGGACCTACGAGCAGTACTTC. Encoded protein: CAISEAGTYEQYF.

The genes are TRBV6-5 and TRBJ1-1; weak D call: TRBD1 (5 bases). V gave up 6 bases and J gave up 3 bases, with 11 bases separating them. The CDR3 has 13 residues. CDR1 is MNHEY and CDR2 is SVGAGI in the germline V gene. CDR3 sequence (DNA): TGTGCCAGCAGAACAGGAGGGGACACTGAAGCTTTCTTT. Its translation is CASRTGGDTEAFF.

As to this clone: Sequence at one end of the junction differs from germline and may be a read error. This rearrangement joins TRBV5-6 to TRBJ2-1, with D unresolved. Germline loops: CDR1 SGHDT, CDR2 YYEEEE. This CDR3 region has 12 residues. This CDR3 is CASSYTPYERFF. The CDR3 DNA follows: TGTGCCAGCAGCTATACCCCATATGAGCGGTTCTTC.

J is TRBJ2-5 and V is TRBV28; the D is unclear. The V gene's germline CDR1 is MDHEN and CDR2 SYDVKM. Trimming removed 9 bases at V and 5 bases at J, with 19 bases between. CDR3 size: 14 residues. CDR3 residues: CASKTIQLRETQYF. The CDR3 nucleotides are TGTGCCAGTAAAACTATTCAATTACGGGAGACCCAGTACTTC. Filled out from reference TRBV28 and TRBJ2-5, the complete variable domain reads DVKVTQSSRYLVKRTGEKVFLECVQDMDHENMFWYRQDPGLGLRLIYFSYDVKMKEKGDIPEGYSVSREKKERFSLILESASTNQTSMYLCASKTIQLRETQYFGPGTRLLVL.

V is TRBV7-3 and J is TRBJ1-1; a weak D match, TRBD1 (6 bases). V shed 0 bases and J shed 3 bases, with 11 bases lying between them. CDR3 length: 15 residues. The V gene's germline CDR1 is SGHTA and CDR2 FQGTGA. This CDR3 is CASSLTGGLDTEAFF. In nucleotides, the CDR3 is TGTGCCAGCAGCTTAACGGGGGGGCTCGACACTGAAGCTTTCTTT.

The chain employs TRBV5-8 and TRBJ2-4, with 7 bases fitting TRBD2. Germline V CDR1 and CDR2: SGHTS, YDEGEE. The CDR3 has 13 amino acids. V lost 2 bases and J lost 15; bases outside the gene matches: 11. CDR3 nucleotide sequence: TGTGCCAGCAGCTTAAGTTTGGGGAGGGTAGGGTACTTC. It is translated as CASSLSLGRVGYF. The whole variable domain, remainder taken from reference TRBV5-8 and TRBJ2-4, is EAGVTQSPTHLIKTRGQQATLRCSPISGHTSVYWYQQALGLGLQFLLWYDEGEERNRGNFPPRFSGRQFPNYSSELNVNALELEDSALYLCASSLSLGRVGYFGAGTRLSVL.

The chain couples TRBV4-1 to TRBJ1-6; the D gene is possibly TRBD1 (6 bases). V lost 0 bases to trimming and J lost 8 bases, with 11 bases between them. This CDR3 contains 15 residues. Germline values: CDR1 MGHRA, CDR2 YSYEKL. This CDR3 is CASSQEGTTYSPLHF. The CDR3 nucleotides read TGCGCCAGCAGCCAAGAAGGGACAACGTATTCACCCCTCCACTTT.

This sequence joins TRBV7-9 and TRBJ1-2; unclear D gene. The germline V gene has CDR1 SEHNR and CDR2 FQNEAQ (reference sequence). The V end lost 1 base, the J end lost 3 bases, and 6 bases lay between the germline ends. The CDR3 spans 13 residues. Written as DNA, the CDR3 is TGTGCCAGCAGCTTAGGTCGGGACTATGGCTACACCTTC. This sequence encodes CASSLGRDYGYTF.

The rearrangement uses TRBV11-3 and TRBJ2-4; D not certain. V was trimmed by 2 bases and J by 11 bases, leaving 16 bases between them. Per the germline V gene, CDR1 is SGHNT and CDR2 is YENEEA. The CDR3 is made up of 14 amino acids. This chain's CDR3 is CASSLYSQPQVQYF. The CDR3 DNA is TGTGCCAGCAGCTTATACAGTCAGCCCCAAGTTCAGTACTTC.

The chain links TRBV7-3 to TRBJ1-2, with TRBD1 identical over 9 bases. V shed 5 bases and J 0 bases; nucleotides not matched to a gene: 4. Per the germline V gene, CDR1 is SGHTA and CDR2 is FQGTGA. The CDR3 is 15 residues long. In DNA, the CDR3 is TGTGCCAGCAGCCCGGGACAGGGAGCTAACTATGGCTACACCTTC. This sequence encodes CASSPGQGANYGYTF.

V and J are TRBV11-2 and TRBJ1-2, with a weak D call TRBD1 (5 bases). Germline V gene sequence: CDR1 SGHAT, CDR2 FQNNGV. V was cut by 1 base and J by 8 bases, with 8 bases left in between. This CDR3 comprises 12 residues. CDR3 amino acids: CASSLGGGGYTF. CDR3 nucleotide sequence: TGTGCCAGCAGCTTAGGGGGGGGAGGCTACACCTTC.

The CDR3 DNA follows: TGCGCCAGCAGCTTTCGACTAGCGGGAGGTCAAGAGACCCAGTACTTC. This encodes CASSFRLAGGQETQYF. This chain uses TRBV5-1 with TRBJ2-5, with 13 bases that match TRBD2. The V segment lost 2 bases and the J segment 2 bases; nucleotides outside the gene matches: 3. The CDR3 is 16 amino acids. The germline V gene has CDR1 SGHRS and CDR2 YFSETQ.

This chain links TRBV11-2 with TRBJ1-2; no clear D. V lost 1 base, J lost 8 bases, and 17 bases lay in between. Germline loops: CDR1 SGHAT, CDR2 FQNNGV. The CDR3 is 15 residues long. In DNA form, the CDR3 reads TGTGCCAGCAGCTTAGGCGATCTGCGATTTTGGGGCTACACCTTC. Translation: CASSLGDLRFWGYTF. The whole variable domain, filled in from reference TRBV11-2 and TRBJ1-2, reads EAGVAQSPRYKIIEKRQSVAFWCNPISGHATLYWYQQILGQGPKLLIQFQNNGVVDDSQLPKDRFSAERLKGVDSTLKIQPAKLEDSAVYLCASSLGDLRFWGYTFGSGTRLTVV.